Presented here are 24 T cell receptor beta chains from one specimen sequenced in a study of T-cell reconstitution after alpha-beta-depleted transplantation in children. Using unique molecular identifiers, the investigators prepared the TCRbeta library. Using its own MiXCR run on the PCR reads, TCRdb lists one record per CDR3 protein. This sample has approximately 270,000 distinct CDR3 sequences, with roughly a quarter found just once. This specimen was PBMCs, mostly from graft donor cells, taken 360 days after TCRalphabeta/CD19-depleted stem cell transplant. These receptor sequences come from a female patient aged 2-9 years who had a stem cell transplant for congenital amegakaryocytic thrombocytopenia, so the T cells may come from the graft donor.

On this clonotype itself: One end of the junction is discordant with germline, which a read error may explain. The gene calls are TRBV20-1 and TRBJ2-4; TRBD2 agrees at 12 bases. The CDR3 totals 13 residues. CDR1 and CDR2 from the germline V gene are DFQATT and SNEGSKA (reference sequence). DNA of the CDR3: TGCAGTGCTAGTTGGGCTAGCGGGGGGGTCCTCATATTC. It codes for CSASWASGGVLIF.

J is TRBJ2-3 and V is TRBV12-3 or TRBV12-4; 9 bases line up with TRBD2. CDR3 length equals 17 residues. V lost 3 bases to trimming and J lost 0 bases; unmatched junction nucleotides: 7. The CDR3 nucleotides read TGTGCCAGCAGTTTCCCTAAGCGGGAGGTTAGCACAGATACGCAGTATTTT. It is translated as CASSFPKREVSTDTQYF.

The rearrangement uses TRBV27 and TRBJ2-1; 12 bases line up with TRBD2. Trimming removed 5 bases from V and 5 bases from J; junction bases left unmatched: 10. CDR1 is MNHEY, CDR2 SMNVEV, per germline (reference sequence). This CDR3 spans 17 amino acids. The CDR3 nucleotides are TGTGCCAGCAGTCCGAGACTAGCGGGGGACAGGGACAATGAGCAGTTCTTC. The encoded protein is CASSPRLAGDRDNEQFF.

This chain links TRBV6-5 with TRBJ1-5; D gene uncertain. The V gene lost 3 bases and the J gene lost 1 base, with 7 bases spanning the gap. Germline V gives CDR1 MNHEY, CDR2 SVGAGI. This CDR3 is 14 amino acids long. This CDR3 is CASSYALSNQPQHF. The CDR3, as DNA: TGTGCCAGCAGTTATGCCCTGAGCAATCAGCCCCAGCATTTT.

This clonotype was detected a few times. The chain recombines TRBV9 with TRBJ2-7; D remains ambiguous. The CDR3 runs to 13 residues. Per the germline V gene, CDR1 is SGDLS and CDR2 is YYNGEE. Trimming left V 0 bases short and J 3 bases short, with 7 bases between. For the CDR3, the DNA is TGTGCCAGCAGCGTAGCTCTAGGCTACGAGCAGTACTTC. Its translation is CASSVALGYEQYF.

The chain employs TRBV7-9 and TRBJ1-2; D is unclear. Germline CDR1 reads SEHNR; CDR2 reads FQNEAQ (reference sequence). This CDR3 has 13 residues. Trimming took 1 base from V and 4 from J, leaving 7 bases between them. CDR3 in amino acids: CASSLGAVYGYTF. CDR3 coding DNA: TGTGCCAGCAGCTTAGGAGCGGTCTATGGCTACACCTTC.

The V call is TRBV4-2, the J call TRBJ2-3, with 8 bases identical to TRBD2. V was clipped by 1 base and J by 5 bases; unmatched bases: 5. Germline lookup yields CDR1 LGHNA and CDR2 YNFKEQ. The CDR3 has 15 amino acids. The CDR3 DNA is TGTGCCAGCAGCCAAGCGGGGGGGCCAGGAGATACGCAGTATTTT. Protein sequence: CASSQAGGPGDTQYF.

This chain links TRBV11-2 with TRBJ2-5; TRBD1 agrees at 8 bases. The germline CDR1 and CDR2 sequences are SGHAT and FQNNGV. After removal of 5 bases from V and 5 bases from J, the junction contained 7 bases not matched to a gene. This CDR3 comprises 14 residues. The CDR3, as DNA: TGTGCCAGCAGCCAAGACAGGGGATCGGAGACCCAGTACTTC. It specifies CASSQDRGSETQYF. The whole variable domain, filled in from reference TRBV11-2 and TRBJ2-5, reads EAGVAQSPRYKIIEKRQSVAFWCNPISGHATLYWYQQILGQGPKLLIQFQNNGVVDDSQLPKDRFSAERLKGVDSTLKIQPAKLEDSAVYLCASSQDRGSETQYFGPGTRLLVL.

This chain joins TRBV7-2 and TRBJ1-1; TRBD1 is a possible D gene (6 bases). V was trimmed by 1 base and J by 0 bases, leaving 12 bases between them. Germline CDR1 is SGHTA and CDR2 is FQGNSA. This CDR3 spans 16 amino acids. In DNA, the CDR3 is TGTGCCAGCAGCTTAGACAGGGTCGGGCTGAACACTGAAGCTTTCTTT. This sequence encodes CASSLDRVGLNTEAFF.

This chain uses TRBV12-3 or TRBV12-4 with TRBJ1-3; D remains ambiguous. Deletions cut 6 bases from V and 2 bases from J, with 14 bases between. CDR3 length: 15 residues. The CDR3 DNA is TGTGCCAGCAGCTCCGGGATCAACACTGGAAACACCATATATTTT. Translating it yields CASSSGINTGNTIYF.

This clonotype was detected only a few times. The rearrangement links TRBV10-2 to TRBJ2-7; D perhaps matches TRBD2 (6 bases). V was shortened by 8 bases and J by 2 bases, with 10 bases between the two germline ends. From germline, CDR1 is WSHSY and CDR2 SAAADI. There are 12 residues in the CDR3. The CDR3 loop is CASSAGTYEQYF. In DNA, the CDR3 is TGCGCCAGCTCCGCGGGAACCTACGAGCAGTACTTC.

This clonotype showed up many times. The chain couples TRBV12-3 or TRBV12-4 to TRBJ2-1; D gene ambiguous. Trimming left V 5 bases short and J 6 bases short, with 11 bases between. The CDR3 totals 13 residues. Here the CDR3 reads CASSPSTSNEQFF. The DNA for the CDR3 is TGTGCCAGCAGTCCATCAACGAGCAATGAGCAGTTCTTC.

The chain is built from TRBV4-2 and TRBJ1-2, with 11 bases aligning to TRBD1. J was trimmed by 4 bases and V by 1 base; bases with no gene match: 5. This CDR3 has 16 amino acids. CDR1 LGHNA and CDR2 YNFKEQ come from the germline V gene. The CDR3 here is CASSQGRTGGIYGYTF. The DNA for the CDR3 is TGTGCCAGCAGCCAAGGGCGGACAGGGGGCATCTATGGCTACACCTTC.

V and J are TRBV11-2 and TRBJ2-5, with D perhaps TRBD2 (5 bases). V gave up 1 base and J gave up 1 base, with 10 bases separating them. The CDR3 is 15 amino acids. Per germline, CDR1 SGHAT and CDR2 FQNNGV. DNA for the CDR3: TGTGCCAGCAGCTTAGTCACGGGAATCCAAGAGACCCAGTACTTC. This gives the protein CASSLVTGIQETQYF.

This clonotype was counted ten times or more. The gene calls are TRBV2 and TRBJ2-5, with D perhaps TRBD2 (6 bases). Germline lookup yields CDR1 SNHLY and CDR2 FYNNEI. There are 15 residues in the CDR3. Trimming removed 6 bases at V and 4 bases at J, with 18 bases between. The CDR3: CASSRDSPEGETQYF. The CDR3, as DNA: TGTGCCAGCAGCCGGGACTCCCCCGAGGGAGAGACCCAGTACTTC.

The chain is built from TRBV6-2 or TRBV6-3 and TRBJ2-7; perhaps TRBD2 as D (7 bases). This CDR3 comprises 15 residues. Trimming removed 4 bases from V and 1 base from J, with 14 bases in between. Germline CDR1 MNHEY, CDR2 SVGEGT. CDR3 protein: CASSSSGGRSYEQYF. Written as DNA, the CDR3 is TGTGCCAGCAGTTCCTCGGGGGGCAGGTCCTACGAGCAGTACTTC.

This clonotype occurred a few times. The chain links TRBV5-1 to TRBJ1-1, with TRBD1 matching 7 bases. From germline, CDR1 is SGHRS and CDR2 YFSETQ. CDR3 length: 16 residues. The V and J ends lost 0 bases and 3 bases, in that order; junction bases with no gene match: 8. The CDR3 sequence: CASSLGGQGVHTEAFF. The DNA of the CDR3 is TGCGCCAGCAGCTTGGGTGGGCAGGGGGTCCACACTGAAGCTTTCTTT.

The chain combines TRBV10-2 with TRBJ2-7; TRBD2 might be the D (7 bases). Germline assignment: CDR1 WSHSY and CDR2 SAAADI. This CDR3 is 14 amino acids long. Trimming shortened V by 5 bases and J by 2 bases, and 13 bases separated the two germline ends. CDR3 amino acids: CASSRTGGAYEQYF. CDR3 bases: TGCGCCAGCAGTAGAACGGGGGGCGCCTACGAGCAGTACTTC.

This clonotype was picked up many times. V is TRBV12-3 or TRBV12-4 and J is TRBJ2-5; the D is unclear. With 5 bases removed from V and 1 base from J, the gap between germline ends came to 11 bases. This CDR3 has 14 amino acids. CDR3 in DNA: TGTGCCAGCAGTCCCCCCTTGGGCCAAGAGACCCAGTACTTC. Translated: CASSPPLGQETQYF.

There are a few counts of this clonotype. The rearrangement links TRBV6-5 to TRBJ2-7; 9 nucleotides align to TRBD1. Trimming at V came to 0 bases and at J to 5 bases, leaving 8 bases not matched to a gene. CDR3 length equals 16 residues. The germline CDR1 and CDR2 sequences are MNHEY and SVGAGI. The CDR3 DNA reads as TGTGCCAGCAGTTACTCCCCCGGGACAGGGAGTCACGAGCAGTACTTC. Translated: CASSYSPGTGSHEQYF.

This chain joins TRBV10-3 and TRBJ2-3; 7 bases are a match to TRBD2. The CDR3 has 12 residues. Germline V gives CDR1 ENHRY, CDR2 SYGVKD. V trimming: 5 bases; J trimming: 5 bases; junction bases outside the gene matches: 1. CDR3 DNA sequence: TGTGCCATCAGTCGGGGGGAAGATACGCAGTATTTT. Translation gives CAISRGEDTQYF.

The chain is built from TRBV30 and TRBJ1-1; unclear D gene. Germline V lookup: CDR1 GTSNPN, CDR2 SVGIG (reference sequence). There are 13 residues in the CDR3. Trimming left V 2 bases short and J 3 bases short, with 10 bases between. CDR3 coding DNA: TGTGCCTGGAGTATGGCGGACTACACTGAAGCTTTCTTT. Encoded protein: CAWSMADYTEAFF.

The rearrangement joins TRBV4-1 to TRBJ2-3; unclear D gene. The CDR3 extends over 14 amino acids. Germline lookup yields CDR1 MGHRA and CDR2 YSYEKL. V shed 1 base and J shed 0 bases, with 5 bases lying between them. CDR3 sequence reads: CASSQGLSTDTQYF. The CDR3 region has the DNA TGCGCCAGCAGCCAAGGACTGAGCACAGATACGCAGTATTTT.

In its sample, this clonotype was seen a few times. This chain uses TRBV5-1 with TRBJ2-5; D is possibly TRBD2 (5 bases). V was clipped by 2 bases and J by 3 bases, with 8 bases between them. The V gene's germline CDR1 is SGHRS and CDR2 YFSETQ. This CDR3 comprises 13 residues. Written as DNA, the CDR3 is TGCGCCAGCAGCTTCGCCGGGGAAGAGACCCAGTACTTC. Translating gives CASSFAGEETQYF.